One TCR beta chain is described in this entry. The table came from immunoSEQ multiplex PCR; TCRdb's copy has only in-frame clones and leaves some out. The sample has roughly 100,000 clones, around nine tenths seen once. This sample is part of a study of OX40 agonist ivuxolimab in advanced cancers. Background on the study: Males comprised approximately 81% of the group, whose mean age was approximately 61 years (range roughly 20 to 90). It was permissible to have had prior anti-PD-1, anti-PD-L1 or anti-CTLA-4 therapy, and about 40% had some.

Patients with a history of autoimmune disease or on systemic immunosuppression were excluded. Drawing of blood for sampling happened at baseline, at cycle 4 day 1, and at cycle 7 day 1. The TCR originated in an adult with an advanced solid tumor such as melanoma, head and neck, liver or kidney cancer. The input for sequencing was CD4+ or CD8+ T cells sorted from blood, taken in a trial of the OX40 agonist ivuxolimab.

The CDR3 here is CASIETSGGYNEQFF. The CDR3 coding sequence is TGTGCCAGCATCGAGACTAGCGGGGGTTACAATGAGCAGTTCTTC. The J gene is TRBJ2-1, the V gene TRBV7-3; 12 nucleotides agree with TRBD2. CDR1 and CDR2 from the germline V gene are SGHTA and FQGTGA. The V and J ends lost 7 bases and 4 bases, in that order; junction bases with no gene match: 5. The CDR3 has 15 residues.